These 23 T cell receptor beta chains originate from one sample sequenced in a study of T cell repertoires in cytomegalovirus infection. Their antigen targets remain unknown. TCRdb processed the reads anew with MiXCR; each CDR3 protein has one entry. In the table there are fewer than 850,000 distinct CDR3 sequences, just under 30% of which are singletons. The sequencing here drew on cultured CD8+ T cells from PBMCs, taken from culture after CMV antigen stimulation. These receptors originate from a human donor in good health (CMV status not recorded). Some clones in this sample may be carry-over from other donors' samples.

This chain links TRBV12-3 or TRBV12-4 with TRBJ1-2; tentatively, D is TRBD1 (5 bases). Trimming left V 5 bases short and J 7 bases short, with 23 bases between. This CDR3 region has 16 residues. In nucleotides, the CDR3 is TGTGCCAGCAGTGGGGGAATGGGGTCGAGAGGAGGTGGCTACACCTTC. Protein product: CASSGGMGSRGGGYTF.

This clonotype was recorded many times. The chain carries TRBV12-3 or TRBV12-4 and TRBJ2-1, with 7 bases fitting TRBD2. The length of the CDR3 is 13 residues. After removal of 6 bases from V and 7 bases from J, the junction contained 6 bases not matched to a gene. The CDR3 spells CASSSGGRNEQFF. The CDR3 DNA sequence: TGTGCCAGCAGCTCCGGGGGGAGGAATGAGCAGTTCTTC.

The sample holds many counts of this clonotype. The rearrangement uses TRBV7-8 and TRBJ2-5; 7 bases match TRBD1. V lost 5 bases and J lost 4; bases outside the gene matches: 10. Germline lookup yields CDR1 SGHVS and CDR2 FQNEAQ. This CDR3 is built from 15 residues. For the CDR3, the DNA is TGTGCCAGCAGCACAAGACAGGGAATTTCAGAGACCCAGTACTTC. Translated, it gives CASSTRQGISETQYF.

The V and J genes are TRBV6-2 or TRBV6-3 and TRBJ2-7; D unclear. V gave up 0 bases and J gave up 7 bases, with 4 bases separating them. This CDR3 has 11 amino acids. Germline loops: CDR1 MNHEY, CDR2 SVGEGT. CDR3 sequence reads: CASSYSREQYF. The CDR3 DNA is TGTGCCAGCAGTTACTCCAGAGAGCAGTACTTC.

This chain links TRBV10-3 with TRBJ2-3; D may be TRBD2 (6 bases). V was pared by 8 bases and J by 5 bases, with 8 bases between. The V gene's germline CDR1 is ENHRY and CDR2 SYGVKD. CDR3 size: 11 residues. The CDR3 loop is CAIGAGDTQYF. The CDR3, as DNA: TGTGCCATCGGAGCGGGAGATACGCAGTATTTT.

J is TRBJ2-7 and V is TRBV6-1; D is unclear. CDR3 size: 12 residues. Germline V gives CDR1 MNHNS, CDR2 SASEGT. V was pared by 8 bases and J by 0 bases, with 8 bases between. This CDR3 reads CASRTYSYEQYV. CDR3 nucleotides: TGTGCCAGCCGGACGTACTCCTACGAGCAGTACGTC.

The rearrangement joins TRBV2 to TRBJ2-2; D is uncertain. Germline values: CDR1 SNHLY, CDR2 FYNNEI. The germline V and J ends were trimmed by 2 bases and 5 bases, with 9 bases remaining between them. The CDR3 sequence is 14 residues long. The chain's CDR3 is CASSEFTETGELFF. CDR3 DNA: TGTGCCAGCAGTGAATTTACAGAAACCGGGGAGCTGTTTTTT.

There are a few counts of this clonotype. The gene calls are TRBV7-9 and TRBJ1-4; a weak D match, TRBD1 (6 bases). CDR1 and CDR2 (germline): SEHNR, FQNEAQ (reference sequence). The CDR3 contains 17 residues. The V end was cut by 3 bases, the J end by 0 bases, with 14 bases between. This CDR3 reads CASSFLGGRTTNEKLFF. The DNA for the CDR3 is TGTGCCAGCAGCTTTTTGGGGGGCCGAACAACTAATGAAAAACTGTTTTTT.

This clonotype was seen a few times. The genes are TRBV27 and TRBJ2-1, with TRBD1 matching 8 bases. The CDR3 totals 14 residues. Germline V gene sequence: CDR1 MNHEY, CDR2 SMNVEV (reference sequence). V lost 6 bases to trimming and J lost 6 bases; unmatched junction nucleotides: 7. Here the CDR3 reads CASRIQGAPNEQFF. The CDR3 nucleotides read TGTGCCAGCAGGATCCAGGGGGCGCCCAATGAGCAGTTCTTC.

This clonotype was recorded once. CDR3 loop: CASSSWDRGLDTEAFF. The DNA of the CDR3 is TGTGCCAGCAGCTCCTGGGACAGGGGCCTGGACACTGAAGCTTTCTTT. V gene TRBV11-2 combines with J gene TRBJ1-1; 10 bases fit TRBD1. The junction had 8 bases not matched to a gene; V was cut back by 4 bases and J by 3 bases. Germline CDR1 SGHAT, CDR2 FQNNGV. This CDR3 region has 16 residues.

This chain links TRBV4-3 with TRBJ1-4, with D possibly being TRBD1 (6 bases). Germline CDR1 is LGHNA and CDR2 is YSLEER. V was cut by 1 base and J by 5 bases, with 17 bases left in between. The CDR3 is 17 residues long. In nucleotides, the CDR3 is TGCGCCAGCAGCCAAGCTCCCCCGGGACACGAGAATGAAAAACTGTTTTTT. Translation gives CASSQAPPGHENEKLFF.

This clonotype was seen a handful of times. The chain has TRBV27 and TRBJ1-5; D may be TRBD1 (6 bases). CDR3 size: 18 residues. With 1 base removed from V and 2 bases from J, the gap between germline ends came to 18 bases. Germline V lookup: CDR1 MNHEY, CDR2 SMNVEV (reference sequence). The CDR3 DNA follows: TGTGCCAGCAGTTTATGGAGACAGGATGGGGTGCGCAATCAGCCCCAGCATTTT. Amino acid sequence: CASSLWRQDGVRNQPQHF.

The chain couples TRBV20-1 to TRBJ1-2; D not resolved. CDR1 is DFQATT and CDR2 is SNEGSKA in the germline V gene (reference sequence). The CDR3 extends over 15 amino acids. The V end lost 0 bases, the J end lost 5 bases, and 16 bases lay between the germline ends. The CDR3, as DNA: TGCAGTGCTAGAGAAATTTTAGGGAACCGTTATGGCTACACCTTC. It yields the protein CSAREILGNRYGYTF.

This chain uses TRBV12-3 or TRBV12-4 with TRBJ1-2; perhaps TRBD1 as D (5 bases). Trimming removed 5 bases from V and 4 bases from J, with 20 bases in between. This CDR3 has 16 residues. CDR3 protein: CASSHSGTAGAYGYTF. The CDR3, as DNA: TGTGCCAGCAGTCATTCGGGGACCGCTGGGGCCTATGGCTACACCTTC.

V is TRBV24-1 and J is TRBJ2-2; D gene unclear. Germline V CDR1 and CDR2: KGHDR, SFDVKD. Trimming cost V 3 bases and J 9 bases, with 10 bases left between them. CDR3 length: 13 amino acids. The CDR3 reads CATSDPFVRELFF. CDR3 bases: TGTGCCACCAGTGATCCTTTTGTCCGGGAGCTGTTTTTT.

The genes are TRBV7-9 and TRBJ2-5; possibly TRBD2 for D (6 bases). Between the trimmed V and J ends, which lost 5 bases and 5 bases, there was a span of 15 bases. CDR1 and CDR2 from the germline V gene are SEHNR and FQNEAQ (reference sequence). This CDR3 comprises 14 residues. In DNA, the CDR3 is TGTGCCAGCAGCCCAGCGGGCAGTGCGGAGACCCAGTACTTC. Its translation: CASSPAGSAETQYF.

The gene calls are TRBV4-3 and TRBJ1-2, with TRBD1 identical over 8 bases. J gave up 2 bases and V 1 base, and 9 bases lay outside the gene matches. The length of the CDR3 is 17 residues. Germline V gene lookup returns CDR1 LGHNA and CDR2 YSLEER. CDR3 amino acids: CASSQAGRTGQNYGYTF. DNA for the CDR3: TGCGCCAGCAGCCAAGCAGGAAGGACAGGGCAGAACTATGGCTACACCTTC.

This clonotype was counted ten times or more. The chain employs TRBV7-8 and TRBJ2-2; no clear D. The CDR3 runs 16 residues. CDR1 SGHVS and CDR2 FQNEAQ come from the germline V gene. V was pared by 2 bases and J by 1 base, with 11 bases between. This chain's CDR3 is CASSLRRMGNTGELFF. In DNA, the CDR3 is TGTGCCAGCAGCTTAAGGCGAATGGGGAACACCGGGGAGCTGTTTTTT.

This clonotype was seen only a few times. This rearrangement joins TRBV12-3 or TRBV12-4 to TRBJ2-2; TRBD1 matches 12 bases. V was pared by 6 bases and J by 6 bases, with 8 bases of the junction left unmatched. CDR3 size: 16 residues. CDR3 coding DNA: TGTGCCAGCAGCCGTCCGGGACAGGGGGCGCCCGGGGAGCTGTTTTTT. Encoded protein: CASSRPGQGAPGELFF.

In its sample, this clonotype was seen many times. The V gene is TRBV7-6, the J gene TRBJ1-1; D may be TRBD1 (6 bases). The ends were cut back, 5 bases at V and 5 bases at J, with 18 bases in the middle. Germline CDR1 and CDR2: SGHVS and FNYEAQ. The CDR3 is 15 residues long. CDR3 sequence (DNA): TGTGCCAGCAGCGGCCGGGGGGGGGGCGGAACTGAAGCTTTCTTT. Translation: CASSGRGGGGTEAFF.

The V call is TRBV10-3, the J call TRBJ1-4; D possibly corresponds to TRBD1 (6 bases). Trimming left V 10 bases short and J 8 bases short, with 32 bases between. The CDR3 extends over 18 amino acids. Germline CDR1 reads ENHRY; CDR2 reads SYGVKD. The CDR3 protein is CATHGGGGGEETIEKLFF. For the CDR3, the DNA is TGTGCCACCCATGGGGGGGGCGGGGGAGAAGAAACCATCGAAAAACTGTTTTTT.

This clonotype showed up many times. The CDR3 sequence is CASSFPHLGGTGVHF. For the CDR3, the DNA is TGTGCCAGCAGTTTCCCCCACCTGGGGGGAACAGGAGTCCACTTT. V gene TRBV12-3 or TRBV12-4 combines with J gene TRBJ1-6; possible D gene TRBD1, 5 bases. Trimming shortened V by 3 bases and J by 17 bases, and 23 bases separated the two germline ends. The CDR3 runs to 15 residues.

V gene TRBV11-3 combines with J gene TRBJ2-1; TRBD2 agrees at 9 bases. J was trimmed by 7 bases and V by 5 bases; bases with no gene match: 15. This CDR3 is 17 amino acids long. In germline, CDR1 is SGHNT, CDR2 YENEEA. CDR3 nucleotides: TGTGCCAGCAGCCCGGGGTTTCGCGGGGGGGCAAAGAATGAGCAGTTCTTC. Translating it yields CASSPGFRGGAKNEQFF.